One and the same sample provided the 21 T cell receptor beta chains below, sequenced in a study of T cell changes during pregnancy in multiple sclerosis. Sequencing used immunoSEQ multiplex PCR; TCRdb keeps in-frame clones, though not all of them. The sample has 50,000 to 75,000 clones; about 94% are singletons. The input for sequencing was CD8+ T cells from peripheral blood mononuclear cells, taken in the third trimester of pregnancy. The origin of the receptors is a female donor with multiple sclerosis, enrolled in a pregnancy study.

This chain uses TRBV9 with TRBJ1-1; D call uncertain. Trimming cost V 4 bases and J 3 bases, with 10 bases left between them. The V gene's germline CDR1 is SGDLS and CDR2 YYNGEE. The CDR3 spans 13 residues. The CDR3 sequence: CASSLFQDTEAFF. CDR3 in DNA: TGTGCCAGCAGCCTATTTCAGGACACTGAAGCTTTCTTT.

J is TRBJ2-1 and V is TRBV5-4; TRBD1 matches at 8 bases. This CDR3 is built from 16 residues. Germline V gene sequence: CDR1 SGHNT, CDR2 YYREEE (reference sequence). V gave up 3 bases and J gave up 2 bases; unmatched junction bases: 7. CDR3 amino acids: CASSSSDRGTYNEQFF. Here the CDR3 DNA reads TGTGCCAGCAGCTCATCTGACAGGGGTACCTACAATGAGCAGTTCTTC.

The J gene is TRBJ1-5, the V gene TRBV9; perhaps TRBD1 as D (5 bases). The germline gives CDR1 SGDLS, CDR2 YYNGEE. This CDR3 is built from 13 residues. V dropped 3 bases and J dropped 7 bases, with 11 bases sitting between them. CDR3 protein: CASSASGHQPQHF. The CDR3 nucleotides read TGTGCCAGCAGCGCCTCAGGGCACCAGCCCCAGCATTTT. The full variable domain, in which reference TRBV9 and TRBJ1-5 provide the parts outside the CDR3, is DSGVTQTPKHLITATGQRVTLRCSPRSGDLSVYWYQQSLDQGLQFLIQYYNGEERAKGNILERFSAQQFPDLHSELNLSSLELGDSALYFCASSASGHQPQHFGDGTRLSIL.

The rearrangement links TRBV6-6 to TRBJ1-2, with 11 bases matching TRBD1. The germline gives CDR1 MNHNY, CDR2 SVGAGI (reference sequence). This CDR3 region has 15 residues. V lost 0 bases, J lost 6 bases, and 3 bases stayed unmatched. The DNA of the CDR3 is TGTGCCAGCAGTTACTCGTGGGACAGGGGGGATGGCTACACCTTC. Its translation: CASSYSWDRGDGYTF.

The V and J genes are TRBV9 and TRBJ2-7; 7 bases agree with TRBD1. Germline loops: CDR1 SGDLS, CDR2 YYNGEE. V dropped 0 bases and J dropped 6; count of bases not matched to a gene: 6. CDR3 length: 14 amino acids. The CDR3 DNA reads as TGTGCCAGCAGCGTAGAAGGCAGGGGGAGCGAGCAGTACTTC. The encoded protein is CASSVEGRGSEQYF.

The rearrangement uses TRBV6-6 and TRBJ1-1, with TRBD1 identical over 8 bases. The V and J ends lost 5 bases and 4 bases, in that order; junction bases with no gene match: 3. Germline assignment: CDR1 MNHNY and CDR2 SVGAGI (reference sequence). The CDR3 covers 13 residues. CDR3 bases: TGTGCCAGCAGTCGAGACAGGGGCACTGAAGCTTTCTTT. The encoded protein is CASSRDRGTEAFF.

The chain has TRBV11-2 and TRBJ2-4; TRBD2 is a possible D gene (5 bases). CDR1 SGHAT and CDR2 FQNNGV come from the germline V gene. Trimming removed 5 bases from V and 0 bases from J, with 14 bases in between. The CDR3 consists of 16 residues. The CDR3 loop reads CASSPWAGLAKNIQYF. CDR3 sequence (DNA): TGTGCCAGCAGCCCCTGGGCGGGCCTAGCCAAAAACATTCAGTACTTC.

The rearrangement links TRBV27 to TRBJ2-7; 9 bases fit TRBD1. The CDR3 sequence is 15 residues long. Trimming cost V 4 bases and J 0 bases; bases outside gene matches: 4. The germline V gene encodes CDR1 MNHEY and CDR2 SMNVEV (reference sequence). The CDR3, as DNA: TGTGCCAGCAGTTGGACAGGGGCGAGCTCCTACGAGCAGTACTTC. Amino acids: CASSWTGASSYEQYF.

The rearrangement uses TRBV18 and TRBJ2-3; 7 nucleotides match TRBD2. The CDR3 consists of 18 residues. J gave up 6 bases and V 2 bases, and 17 bases lay outside the gene matches. Germline V gene sequence: CDR1 KGHSH, CDR2 LQKENI. CDR3 amino acids: CASSPVSLRELIEDTQYF. CDR3 in DNA: TGTGCCAGCTCACCAGTTTCTTTGCGGGAGTTGATAGAGGATACGCAGTATTTT.

CDR3 in DNA: TGTGCCAGCAGTTTTTTTCGTGGCGGGGACTACGAGCAGTACTTC. Residues: CASSFFRGGDYEQYF. This chain connects TRBV27 to TRBJ2-7; tentative D call: TRBD2 (6 bases). This CDR3 has 15 residues. Trimming shortened V by 3 bases and J by 3 bases, and 15 bases separated the two germline ends. Germline loops: CDR1 MNHEY, CDR2 SMNVEV (reference sequence).

The chain uses TRBV5-1 and TRBJ2-7; TRBD1 is a possible D gene (6 bases). The V end lost 3 bases, the J end lost 3 bases, and 10 bases lay between the germline ends. CDR1 and CDR2 (germline): SGHRS, YFSETQ. CDR3 length: 13 amino acids. CDR3 in DNA: TGCGCCAGCAGCTCGCAGGGGTTCTACGAGCAGTACTTC. The encoded protein is CASSSQGFYEQYF.

The table lists this clone with a count of one. The chain uses TRBV28 and TRBJ2-2; 7 nucleotides match TRBD1. CDR1 is MDHEN and CDR2 is SYDVKM in the germline V gene. With V trimmed by 7 bases and J by 7 bases, 6 bases remained unmatched. This CDR3 spans 13 amino acids. The CDR3 DNA reads as TGTGCCAGCACCGGGACAGCGAACGGGGAGCTGTTTTTT. Translation gives CASTGTANGELFF.

For this clone: An end of the junction differs from the germline gene, which may be a read error. This rearrangement joins TRBV28 to TRBJ2-2, with 8 nucleotides matching TRBD1. The CDR3 spans 17 residues. Germline CDR1 MDHEN, CDR2 SYDVKM. CDR3 loop: CASGLDRVVPNTGELFF. The CDR3 bases are TGTGCCAGCGGTTTGGACAGGGTGGTTCCGAACACCGGGGAGCTGTTTTTT.

V is TRBV5-6 and J is TRBJ2-1; TRBD1 aligns across 10 bases. The trim removed 1 base at V and 8 bases at J, leaving 9 bases unmatched. Germline loops: CDR1 SGHDT, CDR2 YYEEEE. The CDR3 loop spans 16 amino acids. CDR3 amino acids: CASSLFGTGVLDEQFF. CDR3 coding DNA: TGTGCCAGCAGCTTGTTTGGGACAGGGGTTCTCGATGAGCAGTTCTTC.

The CDR3 region is CASSQPGLVYEQYF. CDR3 bases: TGTGCCAGCAGCCAACCGGGACTAGTTTACGAGCAGTACTTC. The rearrangement links TRBV4-2 to TRBJ2-7; 8 nucleotides agree with TRBD2. V trimming: 2 bases; J trimming: 4 bases; junction bases outside the gene matches: 4. CDR3 length: 14 residues. Per germline, CDR1 LGHNA and CDR2 YNFKEQ.

The rearrangement links TRBV2 to TRBJ2-5; 10 positions match TRBD2. Germline loops: CDR1 SNHLY, CDR2 FYNNEI. Trimming took 0 bases from V and 4 from J; bases not matched to a gene: 8. The CDR3 covers 17 residues. The CDR3 is CASSEAPSGRAIETQYF. The CDR3 DNA reads as TGTGCCAGCAGTGAAGCCCCAAGCGGGAGGGCCATAGAGACCCAGTACTTC.

V gene TRBV6-1 combines with J gene TRBJ2-2; D remains unclear. CDR1 is MNHNS and CDR2 is SASEGT in the germline V gene. The CDR3 length is 14 residues. Trimming removed 0 bases at V and 7 bases at J, with 9 bases between. The CDR3 sequence: CASSEAGRGGELFF. Here the CDR3 DNA reads TGTGCCAGCAGTGAAGCAGGTAGAGGCGGGGAGCTGTTTTTT.

The chain has TRBV2 and TRBJ2-2; 9 nucleotides match TRBD2. The J segment lost 7 bases and the V segment lost 5 bases, leaving 14 bases of the junction unmatched. Per the germline V gene, CDR1 is SNHLY and CDR2 is FYNNEI. This CDR3 comprises 17 residues. Here the CDR3 reads CASSLSGRTLGGGELFF. The CDR3, as DNA: TGTGCCAGCAGTTTGAGCGGGAGGACACTTGGGGGCGGGGAGCTGTTTTTT.

The CDR3 bases are TGTGCCAGTAATTTGATGTCTAGCGGATACAATGAGCAGTTCTTC. Encoded protein: CASNLMSSGYNEQFF. The V gene is TRBV19, the J gene TRBJ2-1, with 7 bases lining up with TRBD2. The CDR3 is made up of 15 amino acids. From germline, CDR1 is LNHDA and CDR2 SQIVND (reference sequence). With 7 bases clipped from V and 4 bases from J, the junction kept 10 bases outside the gene matches.

The chain is built from TRBV29-1 and TRBJ1-1; D is unresolved. V lost 3 bases and J lost 1, with 3 bases in between. The CDR3 contains 11 residues. The germline gives CDR1 SQVTM, CDR2 ANQGSEA. The CDR3 coding sequence is TGCAGCGTTGACCGGAACACTGAAGCTTTCTTT. Translating it yields CSVDRNTEAFF.

The chain couples TRBV29-1 to TRBJ2-7; TRBD1 agrees at 8 bases. Germline trimming cut 5 bases from V and 6 bases from J; bases unmatched to any gene: 12. The CDR3 is 14 amino acids. Per the germline V gene, CDR1 is SQVTM and CDR2 is ANQGSEA. Written as DNA, the CDR3 is TGCAGCGTTTCCCGACAGGGGTTAAAATCCGAGCAGTACTTC. The encoded protein is CSVSRQGLKSEQYF.